This TCR beta chain appears in the sequencing data of a study of cytomegalovirus exposure and HLA in healthy donors. Study context: Of all 400 or so donors who were genotyped, roughly 81% belonged to the Caucasian-associated ancestry cluster.

The sample holds a few counts of this clone. The CDR3 length is 14 residues. Looked up from germline, CDR1 is SGHTA and CDR2 is FQGNSA. Trimming left V 2 bases short and J 2 bases short, with 10 bases between. In the PCR, 60 Vbeta and 13 Jbeta primers were used. Produced via immunoSEQ multiplex PCR; TCRdb's table is partial and in-frame only. Here the sample spans around 190,000 clones, 70% to 75% being singletons. Sequenced sample: PBMCs. The rearrangement joins TRBV7-2 to TRBJ2-7; no firm D call. This TCR came from a young man in good health and CMV-seropositive. CDR3 in DNA: TGTGCCAGCAGCTTAATATCCGGTACCTACGAGCAGTACTTC. It translates to CASSLISGTYEQYF.